Sequencing of this TCR beta chain was carried out in a study of control samples from healthy donors and cancer patients. Clones were read by immunoSEQ multiplex PCR, and TCRdb kept only the in-frame ones, dropping some. The table lists some 100,000 clones, 85% to 90% of them singletons. This clone was recorded a few times. The CDR3 has 14 residues. V lost 2 bases to trimming and J lost 8 bases, with 10 bases between them. The V gene's germline CDR1 is LGHNA and CDR2 YSLEER. The gene calls are TRBV4-3 and TRBJ1-6; D remains ambiguous. The origin of this receptor is a man between 25 and 39 years old in good health. The material sequenced was blood. CDR3 sequence reads: CASSQLPGDSPLHF. The CDR3 DNA follows: TGCGCCAGCAGCCAATTACCAGGAGATTCACCCCTCCACTTT.